This TCR beta chain stems from a study of OX40 agonist ivuxolimab in advanced cancers. Profiled with immunoSEQ multiplex PCR; TCRdb holds only in-frame clones, not every one. The sample consists of over 20,000 clones, about 86% of them appearing once. Germline CDR1 and CDR2: SQVTM and ANQGSEA. The germline V and J ends were trimmed by 6 bases and 4 bases, with 15 bases remaining between them. The CDR3 sequence is 13 residues long. Sequences were derived from CD4+ or CD8+ T cells sorted from blood, sampled in a trial of the OX40 agonist ivuxolimab. This chain joins TRBV29-1 and TRBJ2-5; a weak D match, TRBD1 (5 bases). This TCR derives from an adult with an advanced solid tumor such as melanoma, head and neck, liver or kidney cancer. In nucleotides, the CDR3 is TGCAGCGTAAGAGGATTGGGGCCAGAGACCCAGTACTTC. Translating it yields CSVRGLGPETQYF.